This TCR beta chain was profiled in a study of neurological immune-mediated disorders. V gave up 6 bases and J gave up 2 bases, with 11 bases separating them. Germline CDR1 DFQATT, CDR2 SNEGSKA (reference sequence). CDR3 length equals 13 residues. This clonotype occurred many times. TCRdb passed the 5' RACE reads through MiXCR, listing each CDR3 protein once. The sample lists more than 35,000 distinct CDR3 sequences; 9% to 12% were seen once. The genes are TRBV20-1 and TRBJ1-5; D not resolved. The sample consisted of PBMCs. This TCR derives from a woman aged 30 to 39 with HTLV-1-associated myelopathy (HAM/TSP). The CDR3 region is CSAASFGNQPQHF. CDR3 coding DNA: TGCAGTGCAGCCTCGTTTGGCAATCAGCCCCAGCATTTT.